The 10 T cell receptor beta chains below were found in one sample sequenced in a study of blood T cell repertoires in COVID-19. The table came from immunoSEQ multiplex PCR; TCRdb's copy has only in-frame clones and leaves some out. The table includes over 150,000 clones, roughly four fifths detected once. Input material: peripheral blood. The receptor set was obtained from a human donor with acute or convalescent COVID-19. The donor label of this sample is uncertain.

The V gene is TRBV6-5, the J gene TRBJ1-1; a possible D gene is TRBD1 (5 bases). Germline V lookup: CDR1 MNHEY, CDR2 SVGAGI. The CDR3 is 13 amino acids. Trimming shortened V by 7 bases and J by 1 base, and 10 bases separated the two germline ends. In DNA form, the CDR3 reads TGTGCCAGCAATTTAGACAGGAACACTGAAGCTTTCTTT. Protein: CASNLDRNTEAFF.

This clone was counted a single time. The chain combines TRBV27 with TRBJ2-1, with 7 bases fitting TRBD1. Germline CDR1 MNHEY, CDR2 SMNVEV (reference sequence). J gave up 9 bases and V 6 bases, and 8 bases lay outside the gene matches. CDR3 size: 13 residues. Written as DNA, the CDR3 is TGTGCCAGCAGCCTTACAGGGGTGGGTGAGCAGTTCTTC. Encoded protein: CASSLTGVGEQFF.

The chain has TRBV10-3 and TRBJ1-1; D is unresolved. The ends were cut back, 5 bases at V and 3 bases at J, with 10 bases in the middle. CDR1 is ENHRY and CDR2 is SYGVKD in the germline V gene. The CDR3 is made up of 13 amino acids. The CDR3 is CAISRLEYTEAFF. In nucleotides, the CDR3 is TGTGCCATCAGTCGGTTGGAGTACACTGAAGCTTTCTTT.

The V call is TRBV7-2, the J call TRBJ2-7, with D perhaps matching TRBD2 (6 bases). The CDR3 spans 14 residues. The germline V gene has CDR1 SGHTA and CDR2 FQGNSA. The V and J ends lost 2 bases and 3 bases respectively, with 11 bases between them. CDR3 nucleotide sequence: TGTGCCAGCAGCTTATGGGGGACTGGCTACGAGCAGTACTTC. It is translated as CASSLWGTGYEQYF.

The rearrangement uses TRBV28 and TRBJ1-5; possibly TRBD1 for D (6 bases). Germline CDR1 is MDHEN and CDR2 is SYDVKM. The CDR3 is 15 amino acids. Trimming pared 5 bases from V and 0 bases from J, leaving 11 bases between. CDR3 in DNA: TGTGCCAGCAGTGCCCGGACAGTTAGCAATCAGCCCCAGCATTTT. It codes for CASSARTVSNQPQHF.

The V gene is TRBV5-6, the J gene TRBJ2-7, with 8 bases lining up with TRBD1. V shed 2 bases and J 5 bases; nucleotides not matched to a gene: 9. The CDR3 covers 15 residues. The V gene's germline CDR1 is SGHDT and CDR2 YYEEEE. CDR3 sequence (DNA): TGTGCCAGCAGCTTAATGCAGGGGGCGCCGAACGAGCAGTACTTC. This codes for CASSLMQGAPNEQYF.

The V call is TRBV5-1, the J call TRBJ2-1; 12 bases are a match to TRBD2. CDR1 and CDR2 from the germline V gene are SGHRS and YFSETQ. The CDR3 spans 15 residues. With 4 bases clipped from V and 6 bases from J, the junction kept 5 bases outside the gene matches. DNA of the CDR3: TGCGCCAGCAGCGTACTAGCGGGAGGTTCCAATGAGCAGTTCTTC. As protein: CASSVLAGGSNEQFF.

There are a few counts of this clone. CDR3 loop: CASSLPGGAAFF. CDR3 coding DNA: TGTGCCAGCAGCTTACCCGGGGGGGCGGCTTTCTTT. The V call is TRBV7-3, the J call TRBJ1-1; D might be TRBD1 (6 bases). Germline loops: CDR1 SGHTA, CDR2 FQGTGA. This CDR3 has 12 amino acids. Trimming took off 2 bases at V and 11 bases at J, with 12 bases between the two ends.

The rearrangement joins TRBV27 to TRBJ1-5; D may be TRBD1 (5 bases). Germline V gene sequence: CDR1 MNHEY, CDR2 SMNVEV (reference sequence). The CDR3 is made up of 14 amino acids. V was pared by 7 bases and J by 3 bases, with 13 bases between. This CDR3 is CASMAVGLNQPQHF. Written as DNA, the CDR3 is TGTGCCAGCATGGCGGTGGGACTCAATCAGCCCCAGCATTTT.

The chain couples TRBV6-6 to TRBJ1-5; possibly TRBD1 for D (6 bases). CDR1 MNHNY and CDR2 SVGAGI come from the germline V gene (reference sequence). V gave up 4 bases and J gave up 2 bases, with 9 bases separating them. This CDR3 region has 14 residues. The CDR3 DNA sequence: TGTGCCAGCAGTTCTGGACAGCGCAATCAGCCCCAGCATTTT. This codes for CASSSGQRNQPQHF.